This entry describes one T cell receptor (beta chain). The target antigen is unknown. The sample is drawn from a study of T cell responses to AZD1222 COVID-19 vaccine. Overall study findings and caveats: Spike-specific TCR breadth and depth rose after two AZD1222 doses. Repertoires in all cases were sampled only once the peak T cell response had passed. Spike-spanning, vaccine-associated CD4 TCRs were dominant at 160-218 and 743-854.

Trimming removed 1 base from V and 1 base from J, with 11 bases in between. Germline V lookup: CDR1 SGHRS, CDR2 YFSETQ. CDR3 length equals 15 residues. TCRdb's table, derived via immunoSEQ multiplex PCR, lists solely in-frame clones and lacks some. The sample has around 140,000 clones; around 86% are singletons. The chain joins TRBV5-1 to TRBJ2-5; either TRBD1 or TRBD2 may supply D (6 bases each). The origin of this receptor is an adult in good health. The sequencing used peripheral blood, collected on day 0 of AZD1222 vaccination. The CDR3 bases are TGCGCCAGCAGCTTGTCTAGGGGGGCCCAAGAGACCCAGTACTTC. It is translated as CASSLSRGAQETQYF.